This TCR beta chain derives from a study of shared clonotypes between healthy human individuals. The study, taken as a whole, reports: Sorted-subset sequencing was shown by rarefaction to be incomplete despite large depth.

Profiling relied on immunoSEQ multiplex PCR, and the TCRdb table lists in-frame clones only, not all of them. Here the sample spans over a million clones, around three quarters being singletons. Concerning this clone itself: Antigen specificity is unknown.

The CDR3 loop spans 15 amino acids. Germline CDR1 KGHSH, CDR2 LQKENI. Trimming pared 4 bases from V and 4 bases from J, leaving 13 bases between. The sample consisted of memory CD4+ T cells from PBMCs. The subset is: CD45RA-negative fraction. The TCR sequence derives from a man aged 18 to 29 in good health. Some clones in this sample may be carry-over from other donors' samples. The chain combines TRBV18 with TRBJ1-4; maybe TRBD1 (5 bases). CDR3 amino acids: CASSRGWQGNEKLFF. The CDR3 DNA reads TGTGCCAGCTCACGAGGTTGGCAGGGTAATGAAAAACTGTTTTTT.